This TCR beta chain was captured in a study of T cell changes during pregnancy in multiple sclerosis. Trimming left V 1 base short and J 5 bases short, with 4 bases between. This CDR3 spans 12 amino acids. CDR1 is SGHVS, CDR2 FNYEAQ, per germline. TCRdb's copy holds only in-frame clones and misses some; the assay was immunoSEQ multiplex PCR. The table shows approximately 85,000 clones, with roughly nine tenths occurring only once. The sequencing used peripheral blood, collected in the first trimester of pregnancy. The clonotype originates from a female donor with multiple sclerosis, enrolled in a pregnancy study. The rearrangement links TRBV7-6 to TRBJ2-3; D gene unclear. CDR3 in DNA: TGTGCCAGCAGCTTAGTCGGAGATACGCAGTATTTT. As protein: CASSLVGDTQYF.